This T cell receptor beta chain is from a study of blood T cell repertoires in COVID-19. Background on the study: Samples taken during acute and convalescent COVID-19 were collected in the United States, Italy and Spain. PBMCs, B-cell-depleted T cells, or T cells provided the cDNA or gDNA that made up the material.

The V end lost 5 bases, the J end lost 0 bases, and 14 bases lay between the germline ends. Per the germline V gene, CDR1 is MNHNY and CDR2 is SVGAGI (reference sequence). The CDR3 consists of 16 residues. The authors' processing: It was from reference gene primer amplification that nucleated cell counts were estimated. Generated by immunoSEQ multiplex PCR, the TCRdb table keeps only in-frame clones and is missing some. V and J calls and clone size follow that table, whereas D and trimming were derived from the DNA. This sample has around 63,000 clones, with approximately 88% found just once. The chain joins TRBV6-6 to TRBJ1-5; no definite D call. The clonotype originates from a man over 45 with active COVID-19. The sample comprised peripheral blood. CDR3 coding DNA: TGTGCCAGCAGTCCCCTCACACCTTATAGCAATCAGCCCCAGCATTTT. Amino acid sequence: CASSPLTPYSNQPQHF.